Detailed here is one T cell receptor (beta chain). Its antigen is not identified. 5' RACE that incorporated UMI labels was used to prepare the TRB cDNA libraries. TCRdb re-called the 5' RACE reads; every CDR3 protein appears as one record, without DNA. This sample's clone table lists over 100,000 distinct CDR3 sequences. The sample belongs to a study of CXCR3-negative and CXCR3-positive naive CD8 T cells. Whole-study findings and limits: The study found more hydrophobic TRB CDR3s in CXCR3-positive naive cells than in CXCR3-negative naive cells.

The CDR3 has 13 amino acids. Germline CDR1 SEHNR, CDR2 FQNEAQ (reference sequence). Sequenced material: naive CXCR3- CD8+ T cells from blood. Subset here: CD45RO-CCR7+CD27+CD95- naive CD8+ T cells lacking CXCR3 (TNR3-). The chain carries TRBV7-9 and TRBJ2-5. The TCR was taken from a human donor in good health. Some clones in this sample may be carry-over from other donors' samples. The CDR3 loop reads CASSDGTEETQYF.